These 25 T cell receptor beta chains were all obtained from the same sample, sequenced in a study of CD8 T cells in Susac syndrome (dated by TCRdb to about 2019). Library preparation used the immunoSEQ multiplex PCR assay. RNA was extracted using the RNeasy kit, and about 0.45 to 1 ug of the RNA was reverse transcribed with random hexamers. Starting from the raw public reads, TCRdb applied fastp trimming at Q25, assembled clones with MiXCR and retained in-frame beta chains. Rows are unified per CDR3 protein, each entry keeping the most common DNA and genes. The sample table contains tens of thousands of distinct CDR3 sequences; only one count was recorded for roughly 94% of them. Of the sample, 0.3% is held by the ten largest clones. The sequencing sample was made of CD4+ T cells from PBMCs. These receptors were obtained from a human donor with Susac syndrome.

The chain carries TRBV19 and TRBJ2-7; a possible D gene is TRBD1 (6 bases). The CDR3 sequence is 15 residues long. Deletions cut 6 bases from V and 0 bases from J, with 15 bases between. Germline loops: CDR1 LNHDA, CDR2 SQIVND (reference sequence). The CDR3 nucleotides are TGTGCCAGTAGGATCGCGACAGGCAACTCCTACGAGCAGTACTTC. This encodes CASRIATGNSYEQYF. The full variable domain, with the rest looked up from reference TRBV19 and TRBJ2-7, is DGGITQSPKYLFRKEGQNVTLSCEQNLNHDAMYWYRQDPGQGLRLIYYSQIVNDFQKGDIAEGYSVSREKKESFPLTVTSAQKNPTAFYLCASRIATGNSYEQYFGPGTRLTVT.

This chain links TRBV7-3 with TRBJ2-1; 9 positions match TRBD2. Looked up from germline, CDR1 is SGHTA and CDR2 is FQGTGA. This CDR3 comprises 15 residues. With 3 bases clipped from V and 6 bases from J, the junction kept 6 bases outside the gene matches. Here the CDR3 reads CASSFLAGGPNEQFF. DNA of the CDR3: TGTGCCAGCAGCTTTCTGGCGGGGGGGCCCAATGAGCAGTTCTTC. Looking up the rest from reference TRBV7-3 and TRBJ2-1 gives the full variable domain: GAGVSQTPSNKVTEKGKYVELRCDPISGHTALYWYRQSLGQGPEFLIYFQGTGAADDSGLPNDRFFAVRPEGSVSTLKIQRTERGDSAVYLCASSFLAGGPNEQFFGPGTRLTVL.

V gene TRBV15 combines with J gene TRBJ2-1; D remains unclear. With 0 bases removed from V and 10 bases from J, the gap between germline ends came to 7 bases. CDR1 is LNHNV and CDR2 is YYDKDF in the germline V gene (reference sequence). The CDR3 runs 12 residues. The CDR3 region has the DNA TGTGCCACCAGCAGAGAAGGGTACGAGCAGTTCTTC. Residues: CATSREGYEQFF. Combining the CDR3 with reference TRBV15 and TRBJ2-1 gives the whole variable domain DAMVIQNPRYQVTQFGKPVTLSCSQTLNHNVMYWYQQKSSQAPKLLFHYYDKDFNNEADTPDNFQSRRPNTSFCFLDIRSPGLGDTAMYLCATSREGYEQFFGPGTRLTVL.

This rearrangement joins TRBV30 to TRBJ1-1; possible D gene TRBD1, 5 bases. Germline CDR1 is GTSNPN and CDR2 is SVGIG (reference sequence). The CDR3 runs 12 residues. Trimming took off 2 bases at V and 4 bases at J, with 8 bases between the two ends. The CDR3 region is CAWSPGPTEAFF. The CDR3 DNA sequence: TGTGCCTGGAGTCCGGGACCCACTGAAGCTTTCTTT.

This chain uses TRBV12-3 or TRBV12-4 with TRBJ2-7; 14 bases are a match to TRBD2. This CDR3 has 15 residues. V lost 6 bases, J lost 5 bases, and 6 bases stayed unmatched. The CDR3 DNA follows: TGTGCCAGCAGCAGGGGACTAGCGGGGGACAACGAGCAGTACTTC. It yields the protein CASSRGLAGDNEQYF.

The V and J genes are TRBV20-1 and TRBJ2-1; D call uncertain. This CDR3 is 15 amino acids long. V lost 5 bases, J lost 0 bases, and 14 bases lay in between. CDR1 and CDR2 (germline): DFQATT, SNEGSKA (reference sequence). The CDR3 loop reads CSAALPLSSYNEQFF. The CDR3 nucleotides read TGCAGTGCTGCACTTCCTTTGAGCTCCTACAATGAGCAGTTCTTC.

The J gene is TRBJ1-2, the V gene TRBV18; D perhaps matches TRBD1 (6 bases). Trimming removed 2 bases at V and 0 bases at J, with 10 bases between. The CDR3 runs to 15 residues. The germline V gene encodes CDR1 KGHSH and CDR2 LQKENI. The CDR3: CASSPRDNTNYGYTF. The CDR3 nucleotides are TGTGCCAGCTCACCAAGGGACAATACTAACTATGGCTACACCTTC.

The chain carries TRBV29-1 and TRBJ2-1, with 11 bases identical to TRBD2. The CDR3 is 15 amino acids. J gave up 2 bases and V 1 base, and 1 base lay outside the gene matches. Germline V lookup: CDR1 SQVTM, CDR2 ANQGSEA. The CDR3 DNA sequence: TGCAGCGTTGAAGGACTAGCGGGGACCTACAATGAGCAGTTCTTC. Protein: CSVEGLAGTYNEQFF.

The CDR3 DNA sequence: TGTGCCAGCAGCGTTAGCGCGCATGAGCAGTTCTTC. Its translation: CASSVSAHEQFF. This chain connects TRBV9 to TRBJ2-1, with D possibly TRBD2 on 5 matching bases. The V and J ends lost 2 bases and 8 bases respectively, with 8 bases between them. This CDR3 is 12 amino acids long. Germline assignment: CDR1 SGDLS and CDR2 YYNGEE.

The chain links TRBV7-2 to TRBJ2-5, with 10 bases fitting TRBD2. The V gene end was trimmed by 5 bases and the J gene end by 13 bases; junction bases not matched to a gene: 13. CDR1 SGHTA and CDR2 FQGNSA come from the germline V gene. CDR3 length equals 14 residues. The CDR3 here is CASSTGTSVLPPYF. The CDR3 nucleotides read TGTGCCAGCAGCACCGGGACTAGCGTCCTCCCGCCGTACTTC.

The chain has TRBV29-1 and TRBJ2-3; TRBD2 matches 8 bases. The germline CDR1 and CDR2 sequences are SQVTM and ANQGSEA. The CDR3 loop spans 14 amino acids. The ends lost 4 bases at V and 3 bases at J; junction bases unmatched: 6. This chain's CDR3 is CSVVPAGGTDTQYF. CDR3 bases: TGCAGCGTTGTTCCGGCGGGGGGAACAGATACGCAGTATTTT.

The DNA for the CDR3 is TGTGCCACCAGTGACCGAACCGGGGAGCTGTTTTTT. It translates to CATSDRTGELFF. J is TRBJ2-2 and V is TRBV24-1; D remains ambiguous. Germline V gene lookup returns CDR1 KGHDR and CDR2 SFDVKD. V was clipped by 4 bases and J by 5 bases, with 4 bases between them. The CDR3 is made up of 12 amino acids.

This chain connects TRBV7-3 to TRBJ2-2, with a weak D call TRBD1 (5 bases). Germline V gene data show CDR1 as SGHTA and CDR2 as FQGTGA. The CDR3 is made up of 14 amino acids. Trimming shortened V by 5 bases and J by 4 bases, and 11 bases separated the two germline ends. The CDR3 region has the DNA TGTGCCAGCAGCCTCGCAGGGCTCACCGGGGAGCTGTTTTTT. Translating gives CASSLAGLTGELFF.

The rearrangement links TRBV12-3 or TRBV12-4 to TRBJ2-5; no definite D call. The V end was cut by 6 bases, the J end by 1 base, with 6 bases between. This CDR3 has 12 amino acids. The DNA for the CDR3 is TGTGCCAGCAGCATGAGCCAAGAGACCCAGTACTTC. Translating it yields CASSMSQETQYF.

CDR3: CASSLGGSNEQYF. CDR3 nucleotides: TGCGCCAGCAGCTTGGGAGGGTCAAACGAGCAGTACTTC. The chain joins TRBV5-1 to TRBJ2-7, with D possibly being TRBD2 (5 bases). The CDR3 runs to 13 residues. Germline assignment: CDR1 SGHRS and CDR2 YFSETQ. V was clipped by 0 bases and J by 5 bases, with 9 bases between them.

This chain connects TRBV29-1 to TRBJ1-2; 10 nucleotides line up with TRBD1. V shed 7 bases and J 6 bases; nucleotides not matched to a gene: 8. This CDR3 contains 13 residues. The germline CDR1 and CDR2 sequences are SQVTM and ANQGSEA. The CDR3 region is CSAARDRGDGYTF. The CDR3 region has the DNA TGCAGCGCGGCCCGGGACAGGGGAGATGGCTACACCTTC.

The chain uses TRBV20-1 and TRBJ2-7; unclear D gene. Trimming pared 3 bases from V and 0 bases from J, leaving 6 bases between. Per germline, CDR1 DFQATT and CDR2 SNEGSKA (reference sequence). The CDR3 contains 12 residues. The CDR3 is CSASSSSYEQYF. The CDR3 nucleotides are TGCAGTGCTAGTTCCAGCTCCTACGAGCAGTACTTC.

The DNA for the CDR3 is TGTGCCAGCTCACCAGAGGCAAGCTCCTACAATGAGCAGTTCTTC. It is translated as CASSPEASSYNEQFF. V and J are TRBV18 and TRBJ2-1; D ambiguous. Germline V gene sequence: CDR1 KGHSH, CDR2 LQKENI. V was shortened by 2 bases and J by 0 bases, with 8 bases between the two germline ends. CDR3 length: 15 residues.

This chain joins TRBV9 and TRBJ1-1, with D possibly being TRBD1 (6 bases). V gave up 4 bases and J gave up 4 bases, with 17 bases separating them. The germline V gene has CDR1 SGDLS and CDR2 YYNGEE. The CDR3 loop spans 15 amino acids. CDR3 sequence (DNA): TGTGCCAGCAGCCCCTCAGGAGGGGGAGGCACTGAAGCTTTCTTT. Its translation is CASSPSGGGGTEAFF.

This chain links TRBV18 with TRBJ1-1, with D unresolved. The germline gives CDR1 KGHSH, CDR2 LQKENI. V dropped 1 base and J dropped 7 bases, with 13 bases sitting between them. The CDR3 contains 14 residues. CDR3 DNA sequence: TGTGCCAGCTCACCACTCCGGGAGGTGGTTGAAGCTTTCTTT. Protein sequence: CASSPLREVVEAFF.

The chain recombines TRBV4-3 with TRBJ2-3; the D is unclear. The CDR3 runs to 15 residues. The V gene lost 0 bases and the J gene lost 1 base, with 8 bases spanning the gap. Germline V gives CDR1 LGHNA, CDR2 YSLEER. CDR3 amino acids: CASSQDSTGTDTQYF. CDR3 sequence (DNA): TGCGCCAGCAGCCAAGATAGCACAGGCACAGATACGCAGTATTTT.

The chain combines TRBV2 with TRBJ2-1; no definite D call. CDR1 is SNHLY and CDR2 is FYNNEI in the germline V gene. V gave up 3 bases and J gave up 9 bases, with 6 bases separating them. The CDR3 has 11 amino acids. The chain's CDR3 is CASSDPAEQFF. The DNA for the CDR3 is TGTGCCAGCAGTGATCCGGCTGAGCAGTTCTTC.

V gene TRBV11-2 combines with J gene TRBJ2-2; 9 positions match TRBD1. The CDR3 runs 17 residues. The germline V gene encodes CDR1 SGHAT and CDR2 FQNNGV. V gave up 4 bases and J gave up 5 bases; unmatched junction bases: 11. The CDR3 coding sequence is TGTGCCAGCAGCTCCCTTCGGGGACAGGGCCGGACCGGGGAGCTGTTTTTT. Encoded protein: CASSSLRGQGRTGELFF.

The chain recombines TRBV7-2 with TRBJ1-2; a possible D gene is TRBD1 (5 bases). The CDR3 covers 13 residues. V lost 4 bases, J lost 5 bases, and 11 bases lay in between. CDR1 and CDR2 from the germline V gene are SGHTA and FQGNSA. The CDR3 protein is CASSSPRGYGYTF. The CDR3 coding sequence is TGTGCCAGCAGCTCCCCCCGGGGGTATGGCTACACCTTC.

For the CDR3, the DNA is TGTGCCAGTAGTCGGGGGACACGAAATGAGCAGTTCTTC. Protein sequence: CASSRGTRNEQFF. This rearrangement joins TRBV19 to TRBJ2-1; D assignment may be TRBD1 or TRBD2 (6 bases each). The CDR3 has 13 amino acids. Per germline, CDR1 LNHDA and CDR2 SQIVND (reference sequence). The V end lost 5 bases, the J end lost 7 bases, and 12 bases lay between the germline ends.